These 21 T cell receptor beta chains originate from one sample sequenced in a study of blood T cell repertoires in COVID-19. Measured with immunoSEQ multiplex PCR; TCRdb has only the in-frame clones, and not every one. This sample yields some 260,000 clones, of which more than 70% are seen a single time; about 1% belongs to the top ten. The sequenced material came from peripheral blood. The origin of the receptors is a woman in her forties who had recovered from COVID-19.

The chain has TRBV9 and TRBJ2-3; maybe TRBD2 (6 bases). CDR1 is SGDLS and CDR2 is YYNGEE in the germline V gene. With 1 base removed from V and 2 bases from J, the gap between germline ends came to 14 bases. This CDR3 comprises 16 residues. The chain's CDR3 is CASSVRGTEPTDTQYF. The CDR3 DNA reads as TGTGCCAGCAGCGTACGCGGGACCGAACCCACAGATACGCAGTATTTT.

The V call is TRBV27, the J call TRBJ2-1, with D possibly being TRBD2 (6 bases). This CDR3 comprises 11 residues. Per the germline V gene, CDR1 is MNHEY and CDR2 is SMNVEV (reference sequence). V dropped 3 bases and J dropped 15 bases, with 12 bases sitting between them. In DNA, the CDR3 is TGTGCCAGCAGTTTCGGGGGACCCCCGTTCTTC. This translates into CASSFGGPPFF.

This clone was detected only a few times. The chain recombines TRBV9 with TRBJ1-1; the D gene is possibly TRBD1 (6 bases). Trimming removed 3 bases at V and 8 bases at J, with 14 bases between. From germline, CDR1 is SGDLS and CDR2 YYNGEE. The CDR3 length is 13 residues. CDR3 DNA sequence: TGTGCCAGCAGCGACAGGGCCGCCTCCGAAGCTTTCTTT. As protein: CASSDRAASEAFF.

J is TRBJ2-3 and V is TRBV6-5; a weak D match, TRBD2 (6 bases). The CDR3 has 14 amino acids. Germline CDR1 reads MNHEY; CDR2 reads SVGAGI. Trimming took off 5 bases at V and 6 bases at J, with 15 bases between the two ends. The chain's CDR3 is CASSLTTRSDTQYF. In DNA form, the CDR3 reads TGTGCCAGCAGTCTAACGACTAGGTCGGATACGCAGTATTTT.

The chain uses TRBV10-3 and TRBJ2-7; no clear D gene. This CDR3 spans 16 amino acids. The V end was cut by 2 bases, the J end by 2 bases, with 16 bases between. Per the germline V gene, CDR1 is ENHRY and CDR2 is SYGVKD. DNA for the CDR3: TGTGCCATCAGTGAGCTAGTCGGCGACGTAGCCTACGAGCAGTACGTC. Its translation: CAISELVGDVAYEQYV.

Only a few counts were recorded for this clone. This chain joins TRBV2 and TRBJ2-7, with 9 nucleotides matching TRBD2. The V and J ends lost 4 bases and 3 bases, in that order; junction bases with no gene match: 7. The CDR3 has 15 residues. Per germline, CDR1 SNHLY and CDR2 FYNNEI. The CDR3 nucleotides are TGTGCCAGCAGTGCAGGTAGCGGGAGTATCTACGAGCAGTACTTC. Amino acid sequence: CASSAGSGSIYEQYF.

The V and J genes are TRBV6-2 or TRBV6-3 and TRBJ2-6, with TRBD2 matching 15 bases. Per the germline V gene, CDR1 is MNHEY and CDR2 is SVGEGT. The CDR3 runs 20 residues. V lost 7 bases to trimming and J lost 2 bases; unmatched junction nucleotides: 12. The CDR3 region has the DNA TGTGCCAGCACCCCGGGGACTAGCGGGAGGTCCTACGCTGGGGCCAACGTCCTGACTTTC. Encoded protein: CASTPGTSGRSYAGANVLTF.

This clone was picked up one time. The chain recombines TRBV6-5 with TRBJ2-7; D might be TRBD2 (6 bases). CDR3 length: 14 amino acids. The V gene's germline CDR1 is MNHEY and CDR2 SVGAGI. Trimming cost V 2 bases and J 2 bases, with 10 bases left between them. CDR3 in amino acids: CASSYGRGPYEQYF. The CDR3 bases are TGTGCCAGCAGTTACGGGCGGGGCCCCTACGAGCAGTACTTC.

This clone was detected only once. This chain links TRBV5-1 with TRBJ2-1; 11 bases map to TRBD2. The CDR3 length is 16 residues. The germline V gene encodes CDR1 SGHRS and CDR2 YFSETQ. Trimming at V came to 4 bases and at J to 9 bases, leaving 12 bases not matched to a gene. CDR3 residues: CASSPPRLAGRGEQFF. CDR3 nucleotide sequence: TGCGCCAGCAGCCCACCCCGACTAGCGGGGAGGGGTGAGCAGTTCTTC. Combining the CDR3 with reference TRBV5-1 and TRBJ2-1 gives the whole variable domain KAGVTQTPRYLIKTRGQQVTLSCSPISGHRSVSWYQQTPGQGLQFLFEYFSETQRNKGNFPGRFSGRQFSNSRSEMNVSTLELGDSALYLCASSPPRLAGRGEQFFGPGTRLTVL.

The V gene is TRBV5-1, the J gene TRBJ2-7; D may be TRBD1 (6 bases). The CDR3 totals 14 residues. Germline V CDR1 and CDR2: SGHRS, YFSETQ. V was pared by 4 bases and J by 2 bases, with 13 bases between. DNA of the CDR3: TGCGCCAGCAGCCCCCCCGGACAGCCCTACGAGCAGTACTTC. Protein product: CASSPPGQPYEQYF.

The chain couples TRBV5-1 to TRBJ1-2, with 9 bases that match TRBD1. The CDR3 is made up of 15 amino acids. The junction had 4 bases not matched to a gene; V was cut back by 4 bases and J by 0 bases. CDR1 SGHRS and CDR2 YFSETQ come from the germline V gene. Here the CDR3 DNA reads TGCGCCAGCAGCCCGGGACAGGGCCCTAACTATGGCTACACCTTC. Amino acids: CASSPGQGPNYGYTF.

This chain links TRBV6-2 or TRBV6-3 with TRBJ1-1; D gene ambiguous. The CDR3 sequence is 12 residues long. The germline V gene has CDR1 MNHEY and CDR2 SVGEGT. Trimming pared 0 bases from V and 4 bases from J, leaving 3 bases between. The CDR3: CASSYSVTEAFF. The CDR3 region has the DNA TGTGCCAGCAGTTACTCCGTCACTGAAGCTTTCTTT.

The chain uses TRBV6-4 and TRBJ2-7; TRBD2 aligns across 10 bases. Germline CDR1 MRHNA, CDR2 SNTAGT. J gave up 3 bases and V 6 bases, and 11 bases lay outside the gene matches. This CDR3 contains 16 residues. CDR3 DNA sequence: TGTGCCAGCAGCCTCGGACTAGCGGAGGGGAACTACGAGCAGTACGTC. It specifies CASSLGLAEGNYEQYV.

A few counts support this clone. The J gene is TRBJ2-2, the V gene TRBV3-1 (or the pseudogene TRBV3-2); D ambiguous. From germline, CDR1 is LGHDT and CDR2 YNNKEL (reference sequence). The length of the CDR3 is 13 residues. Trimming cost V 3 bases and J 0 bases, with 2 bases left between them. CDR3 nucleotide sequence: TGTGCCAGCAGCCACACGAACACCGGGGAGCTGTTTTTT. The encoded protein is CASSHTNTGELFF.

The chain carries TRBV28 and TRBJ2-7; the match to TRBD1 covers 9 bases. The CDR3 spans 16 residues. Germline loops: CDR1 MDHEN, CDR2 SYDVKM. V was pared by 2 bases and J by 2 bases, with 7 bases of the junction left unmatched. The DNA of the CDR3 is TGTGCCAGCAGTTTAACCGGGACAGGGCGTCCCTACGAGCAGTACTTC. It yields the protein CASSLTGTGRPYEQYF. Supplemented by reference TRBV28 and TRBJ2-7, the full variable domain reads DVKVTQSSRYLVKRTGEKVFLECVQDMDHENMFWYRQDPGLGLRLIYFSYDVKMKEKGDIPEGYSVSREKKERFSLILESASTNQTSMYLCASSLTGTGRPYEQYFGPGTRLTVT.

The chain carries TRBV9 and TRBJ2-3; 10 bases align to TRBD1. Trimming cost V 4 bases and J 1 base; bases outside gene matches: 6. The germline V gene has CDR1 SGDLS and CDR2 YYNGEE. The CDR3 contains 16 residues. The CDR3 reads CASSPPGTGGTDTQYF. The CDR3 coding sequence is TGTGCCAGCAGCCCCCCCGGGACAGGGGGCACAGATACGCAGTATTTT.

The chain is built from TRBV19 and TRBJ1-2; D unresolved. The CDR3 totals 15 residues. Per the germline V gene, CDR1 is LNHDA and CDR2 is SQIVND (reference sequence). V was cut by 3 bases and J by 3 bases, with 14 bases left in between. The CDR3 loop is CASSIGRPRHYGYTF. The CDR3 nucleotides are TGTGCCAGTAGTATTGGGCGACCACGCCACTATGGCTACACCTTC. The entire variable domain, with the rest obtained from reference TRBV19 and TRBJ1-2, is as follows: DGGITQSPKYLFRKEGQNVTLSCEQNLNHDAMYWYRQDPGQGLRLIYYSQIVNDFQKGDIAEGYSVSREKKESFPLTVTSAQKNPTAFYLCASSIGRPRHYGYTFGSGTRLTVV.

This sequence joins TRBV4-3 and TRBJ2-7; the D is unclear. The germline gives CDR1 LGHNA, CDR2 YSLEER. Trimming pared 0 bases from V and 3 bases from J, leaving 15 bases between. CDR3 length: 16 residues. The CDR3 loop is CASSQEAGLMSYEQYF. The CDR3 DNA follows: TGCGCCAGCAGCCAAGAGGCAGGATTGATGAGCTACGAGCAGTACTTC.

The chain links TRBV7-9 to TRBJ2-2; a possible D gene is TRBD2 (5 bases). V was clipped by 4 bases and J by 7 bases, with 7 bases between them. CDR1 SEHNR and CDR2 FQNEAQ come from the germline V gene (reference sequence). The CDR3 covers 12 residues. CDR3 coding DNA: TGTGCCAGCAGCTCCCGGGGCGGGGAGCTGTTTTTT. Encoded protein: CASSSRGGELFF.

The CDR3 coding sequence is TGTGCCAGCAGCTTAACGGTGGGGACAGGGGAGGGCTACACCTTC. Residues: CASSLTVGTGEGYTF. The chain links TRBV7-2 to TRBJ1-2; 10 bases align to TRBD1. This CDR3 has 15 amino acids. Germline values: CDR1 SGHTA, CDR2 FQGNSA. V lost 2 bases, J lost 8 bases, and 8 bases stayed unmatched.

This clone was seen a single time. V and J are TRBV5-8 and TRBJ1-1; possibly TRBD1 for D (5 bases). CDR1 is SGHTS, CDR2 YDEGEE, per germline. With 5 bases removed from V and 1 base from J, the gap between germline ends came to 12 bases. The CDR3 is made up of 14 amino acids. CDR3 nucleotide sequence: TGTGCCAGCAGGGGCCTTGGGGCGAACACTGAAGCTTTCTTT. It specifies CASRGLGANTEAFF.